The source of this TCR beta chain is a study of shared clonotypes between healthy human individuals. Every subset's genomic DNA went evenly onto several immunoSEQ plates. Repertoires were generated with immunoSEQ multiplex PCR, while TCRdb's copy carries only in-frame clones and drops some. Here the sample spans hundreds of thousands of clones, around two thirds being singletons. Study results and limitations: Richness estimates generally favored naive over memory subsets.

Remarks on this clone: What it recognizes is unknown.

The sample comprised memory CD4+ T cells sorted from blood. Subset meaning: CD45RA-negative fraction. The receptor's source is a woman aged 25 to 39 in good health.

CDR3 nucleotides: TGTGCCAGCAGTTTGGAAGGAAGAGCCAAAAACATTCAGTACTTC. Its translation is CASSLEGRAKNIQYF. V usage is TRBV28 and J usage is TRBJ2-4; no clear D gene. The CDR3 contains 15 residues. Germline CDR1 is MDHEN and CDR2 is SYDVKM. V gave up 3 bases and J gave up 0 bases, with 9 bases separating them.